These T cell receptor beta chains were read from a single sample in a study of CD8 T cells in Susac syndrome. In TCRdb, the immunoSEQ multiplex PCR reads were re-called with MiXCR into one record per CDR3 protein. The sample holds some 110,000 distinct CDR3 sequences, 93% seen once. Sequenced sample: CD4+ T cells from PBMCs. Receptor source: a human donor with multiple sclerosis. The conserved cysteine and the conserved F or W are not part of the CDR3 here. The listing skips clone size in some rows; elsewhere it reads once, few, many or a size class.

V,size,CDR3
TRBV23-1,NA,ASSRWDGSYEQY
TRBV13,NA,ASSQVGGLFTDTQY
TRBV18,NA,ASSPRGAKALQTNTGELF
TRBV28,NA,ASTLTSLGTEAF
TRBV7-9,NA,ASSLASGGLSVYEQY
TRBV12-3/TRBV12-4,NA,ASSLIGGNSPLH
TRBV28,once,ASSFGDYEQY
TRBV11-3,NA,ASSLAGNSNQPQH
TRBV6-2/TRBV6-3,once,ASSYGIRDHYGYT
TRBV9,NA,ASSVGSTDTQY
TRBV29-1,NA,SVTGPYEAF
TRBV18,NA,ASSPSLAASGEYYEQY
TRBV3-1,NA,ASSQVVNQETQY
TRBV12-3/TRBV12-4,NA,ASSRGPGNQPQH
TRBV19,NA,ASSTRQGDGYT
TRBV29-1,NA,SVVARRSQETQY